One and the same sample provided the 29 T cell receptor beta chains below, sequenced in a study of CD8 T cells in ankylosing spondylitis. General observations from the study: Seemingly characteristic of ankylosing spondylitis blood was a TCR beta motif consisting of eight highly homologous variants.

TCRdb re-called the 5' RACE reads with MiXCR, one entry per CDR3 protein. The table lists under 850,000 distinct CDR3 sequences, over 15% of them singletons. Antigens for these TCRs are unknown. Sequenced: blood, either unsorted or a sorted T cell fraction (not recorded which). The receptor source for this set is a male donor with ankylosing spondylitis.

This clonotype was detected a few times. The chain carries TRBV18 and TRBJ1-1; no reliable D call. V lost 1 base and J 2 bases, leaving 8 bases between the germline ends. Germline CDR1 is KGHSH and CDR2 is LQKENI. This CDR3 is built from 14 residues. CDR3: CASSPRSGNTEAFF. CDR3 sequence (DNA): TGTGCCAGCTCACCACGTTCGGGCAACACTGAAGCTTTCTTT.

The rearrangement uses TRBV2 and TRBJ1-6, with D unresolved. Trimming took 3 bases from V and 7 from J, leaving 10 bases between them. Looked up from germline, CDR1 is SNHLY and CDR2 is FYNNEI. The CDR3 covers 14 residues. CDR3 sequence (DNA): TGTGCCAGCAGTGAGGAGGCCCAGAATTCACCCCTCCACTTT. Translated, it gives CASSEEAQNSPLHF.

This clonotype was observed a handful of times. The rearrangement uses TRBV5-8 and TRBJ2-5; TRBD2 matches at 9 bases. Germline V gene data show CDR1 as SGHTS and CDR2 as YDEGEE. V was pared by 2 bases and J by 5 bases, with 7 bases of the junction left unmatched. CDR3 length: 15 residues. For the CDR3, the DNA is TGTGCCAGCAGCTTTGGGATAGCGGGAGTGGAGACCCAGTACTTC. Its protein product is CASSFGIAGVETQYF.

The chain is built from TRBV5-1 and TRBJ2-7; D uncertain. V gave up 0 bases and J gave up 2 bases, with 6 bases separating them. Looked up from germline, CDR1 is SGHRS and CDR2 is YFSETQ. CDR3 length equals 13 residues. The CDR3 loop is CASSLDYAYEQYF. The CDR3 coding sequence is TGCGCCAGCAGCTTGGACTATGCCTACGAGCAGTACTTC.

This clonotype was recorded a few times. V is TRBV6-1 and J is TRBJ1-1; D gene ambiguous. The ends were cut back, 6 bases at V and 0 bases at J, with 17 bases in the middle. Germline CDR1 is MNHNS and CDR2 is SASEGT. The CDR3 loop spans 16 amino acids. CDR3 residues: CASRDVRGSLNTEAFF. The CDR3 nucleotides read TGTGCCAGCAGAGATGTAAGAGGCAGCTTGAACACTGAAGCTTTCTTT.

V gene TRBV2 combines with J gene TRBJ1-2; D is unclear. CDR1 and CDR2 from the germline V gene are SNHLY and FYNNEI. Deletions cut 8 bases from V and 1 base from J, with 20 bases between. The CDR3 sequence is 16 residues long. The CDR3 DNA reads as TGTGCCAGCCTTGGCGGGGAGGAGGGTTTTAACTATGGCTACACCTTC. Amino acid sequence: CASLGGEEGFNYGYTF. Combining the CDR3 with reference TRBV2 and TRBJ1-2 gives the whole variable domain EPEVTQTPSHQVTQMGQEVILRCVPISNHLYFYWYRQILGQKVEFLVSFYNNEISEKSEIFDDQFSVERPDGSNFTLKIRSTKLEDSAMYFCASLGGEEGFNYGYTFGSGTRLTVV.

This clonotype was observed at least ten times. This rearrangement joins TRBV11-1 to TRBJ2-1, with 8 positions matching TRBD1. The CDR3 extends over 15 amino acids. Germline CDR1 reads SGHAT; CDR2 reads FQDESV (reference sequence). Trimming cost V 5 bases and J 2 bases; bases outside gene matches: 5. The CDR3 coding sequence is TGTGCCAGCAGCCAGGGGACAGGAGCCTACAATGAGCAGTTCTTC. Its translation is CASSQGTGAYNEQFF.

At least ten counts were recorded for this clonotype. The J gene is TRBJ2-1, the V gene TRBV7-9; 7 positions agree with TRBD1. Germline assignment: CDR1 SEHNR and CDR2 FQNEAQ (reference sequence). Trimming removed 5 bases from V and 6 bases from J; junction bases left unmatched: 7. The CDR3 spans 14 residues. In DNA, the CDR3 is TGTGCCAGCAGCAAGCGACAGGGCCCCAATGAGCAGTTCTTC. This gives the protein CASSKRQGPNEQFF.

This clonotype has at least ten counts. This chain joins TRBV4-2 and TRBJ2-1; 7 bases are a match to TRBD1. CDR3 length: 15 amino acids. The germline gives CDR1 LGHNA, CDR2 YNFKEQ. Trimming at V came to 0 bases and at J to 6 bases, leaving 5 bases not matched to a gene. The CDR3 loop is CASSQENRGVNEQFF. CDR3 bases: TGTGCCAGCAGCCAAGAAAACAGGGGAGTCAATGAGCAGTTCTTC.

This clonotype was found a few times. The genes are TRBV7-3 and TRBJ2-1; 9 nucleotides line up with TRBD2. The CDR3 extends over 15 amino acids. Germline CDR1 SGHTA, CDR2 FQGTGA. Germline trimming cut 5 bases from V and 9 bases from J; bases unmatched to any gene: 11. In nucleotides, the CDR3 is TGTGCCAGCAGCCCCGTAATAGCGGGAGTAGGTGAGCAGTTCTTC. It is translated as CASSPVIAGVGEQFF.

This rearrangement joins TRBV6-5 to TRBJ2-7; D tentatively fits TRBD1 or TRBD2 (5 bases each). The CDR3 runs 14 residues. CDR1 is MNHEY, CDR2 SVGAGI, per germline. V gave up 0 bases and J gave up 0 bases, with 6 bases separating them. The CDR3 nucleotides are TGTGCCAGCAGTTACTCGAGGGGCTCCTACGAGCAGTACTTC. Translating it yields CASSYSRGSYEQYF.

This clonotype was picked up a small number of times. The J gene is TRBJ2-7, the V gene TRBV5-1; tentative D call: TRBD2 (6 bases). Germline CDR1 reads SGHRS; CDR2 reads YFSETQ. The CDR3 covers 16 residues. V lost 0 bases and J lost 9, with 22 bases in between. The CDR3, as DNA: TGCGCCAGCAGCTTGGAGGAGGGAGCCTACCCGGGCGGGCAGTACTTC. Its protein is CASSLEEGAYPGGQYF.

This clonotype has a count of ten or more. In DNA form, the CDR3 reads TGTGCCAGCAGCCGGGACAGGGTCGGCTACACCTTC. Its translation: CASSRDRVGYTF. The chain uses TRBV3-1 and TRBJ1-2, with 9 nucleotides matching TRBD1. This CDR3 comprises 12 residues. J gave up 8 bases and V 4 bases, and 2 bases lay outside the gene matches. Germline V gene data show CDR1 as LGHDT and CDR2 as YNNKEL (reference sequence).

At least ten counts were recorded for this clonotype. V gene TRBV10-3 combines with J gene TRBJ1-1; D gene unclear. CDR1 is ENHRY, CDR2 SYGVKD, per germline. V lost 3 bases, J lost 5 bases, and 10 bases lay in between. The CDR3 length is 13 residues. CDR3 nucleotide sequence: TGTGCCATCAGTGACGAACCTCAAACTGAAGCTTTCTTT. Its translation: CAISDEPQTEAFF.

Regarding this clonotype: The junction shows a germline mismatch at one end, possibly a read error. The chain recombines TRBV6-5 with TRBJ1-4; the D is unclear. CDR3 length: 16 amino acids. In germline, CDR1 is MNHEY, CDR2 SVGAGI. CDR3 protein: CAGSYGFRTTNEKLFF. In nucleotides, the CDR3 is TGTGCCGGCAGTTACGGGTTCAGGACAACTAATGAAAAACTGTTTTTT.

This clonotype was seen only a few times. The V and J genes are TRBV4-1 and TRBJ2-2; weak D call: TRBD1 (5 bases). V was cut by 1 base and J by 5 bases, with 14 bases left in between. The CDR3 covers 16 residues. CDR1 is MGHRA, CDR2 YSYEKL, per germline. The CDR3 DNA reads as TGCGCCAGCAGCCAAGCGAGTGGGGCGCAGACCGGGGAGCTGTTTTTT. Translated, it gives CASSQASGAQTGELFF.

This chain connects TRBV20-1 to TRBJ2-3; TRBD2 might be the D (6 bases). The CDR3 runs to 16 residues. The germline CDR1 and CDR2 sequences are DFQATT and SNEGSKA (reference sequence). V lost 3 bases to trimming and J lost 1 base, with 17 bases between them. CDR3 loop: CSARKGLDKRTDTQYF. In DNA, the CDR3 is TGCAGTGCTAGGAAGGGACTCGATAAACGCACAGATACGCAGTATTTT.

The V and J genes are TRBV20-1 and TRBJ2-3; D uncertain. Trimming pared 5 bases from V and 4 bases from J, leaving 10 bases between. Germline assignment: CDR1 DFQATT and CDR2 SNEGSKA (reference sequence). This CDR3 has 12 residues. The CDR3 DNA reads TGCAGTGCTTGGGCGGTCTCAGATACGCAGTATTTT. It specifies CSAWAVSDTQYF.

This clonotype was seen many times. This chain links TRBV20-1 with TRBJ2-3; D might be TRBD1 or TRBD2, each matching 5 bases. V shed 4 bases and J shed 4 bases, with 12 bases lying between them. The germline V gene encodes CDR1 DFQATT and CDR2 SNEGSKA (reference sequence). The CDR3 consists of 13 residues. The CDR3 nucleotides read TGCAGTGCTACTAGGGACCGTGCAGATACGCAGTATTTT. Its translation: CSATRDRADTQYF.

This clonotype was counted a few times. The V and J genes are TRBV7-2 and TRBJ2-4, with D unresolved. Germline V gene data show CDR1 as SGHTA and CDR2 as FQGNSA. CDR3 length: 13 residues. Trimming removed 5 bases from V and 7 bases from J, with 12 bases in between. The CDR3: CASSPDPSNIQYF. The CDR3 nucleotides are TGTGCCAGCAGCCCGGATCCAAGTAACATTCAGTACTTC.

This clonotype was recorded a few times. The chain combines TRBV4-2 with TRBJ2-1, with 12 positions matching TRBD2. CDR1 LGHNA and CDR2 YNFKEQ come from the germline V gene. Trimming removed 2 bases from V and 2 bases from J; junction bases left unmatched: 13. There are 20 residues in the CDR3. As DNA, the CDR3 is TGTGCCAGCAGCCAACCTACCCTCGGACTAGCGGGGAGACCCTACAATGAGCAGTTCTTC. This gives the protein CASSQPTLGLAGRPYNEQFF.

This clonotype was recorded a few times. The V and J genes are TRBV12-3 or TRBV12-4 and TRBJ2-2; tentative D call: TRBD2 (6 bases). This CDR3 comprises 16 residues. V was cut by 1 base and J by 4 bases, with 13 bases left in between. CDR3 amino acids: CASSLGNPRGTGELFF. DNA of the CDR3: TGTGCCAGCAGTTTAGGGAACCCGCGGGGCACCGGGGAGCTGTTTTTT.

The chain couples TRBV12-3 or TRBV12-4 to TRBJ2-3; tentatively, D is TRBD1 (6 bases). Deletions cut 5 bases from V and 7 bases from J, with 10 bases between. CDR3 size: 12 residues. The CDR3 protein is CASSIQGNTQYF. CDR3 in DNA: TGTGCCAGCAGTATACAGGGAAATACGCAGTATTTT.

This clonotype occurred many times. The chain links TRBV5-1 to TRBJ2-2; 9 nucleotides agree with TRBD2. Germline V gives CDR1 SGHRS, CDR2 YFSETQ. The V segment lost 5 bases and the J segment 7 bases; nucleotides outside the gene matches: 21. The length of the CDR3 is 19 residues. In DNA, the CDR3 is TGCGCCAGCAGTTCGTCACCAGGGGTCTTAGCGGGAGATCTCGGGGAGCTGTTTTTT. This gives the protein CASSSSPGVLAGDLGELFF.

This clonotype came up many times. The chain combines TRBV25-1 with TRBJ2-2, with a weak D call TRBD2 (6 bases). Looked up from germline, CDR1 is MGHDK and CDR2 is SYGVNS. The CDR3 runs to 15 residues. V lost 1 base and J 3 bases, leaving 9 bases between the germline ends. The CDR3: CASSEFGGYTGELFF. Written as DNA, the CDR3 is TGTGCCAGCAGTGAATTTGGGGGGTACACCGGGGAGCTGTTTTTT.

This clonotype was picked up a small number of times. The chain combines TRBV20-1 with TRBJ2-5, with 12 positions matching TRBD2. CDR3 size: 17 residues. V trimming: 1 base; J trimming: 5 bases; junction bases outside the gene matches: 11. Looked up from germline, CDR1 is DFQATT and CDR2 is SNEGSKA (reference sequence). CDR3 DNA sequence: TGCAGTGCTAGAGGGGGACTAGCGGGCCCCCCATGGGAGACCCAGTACTTC. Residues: CSARGGLAGPPWETQYF.

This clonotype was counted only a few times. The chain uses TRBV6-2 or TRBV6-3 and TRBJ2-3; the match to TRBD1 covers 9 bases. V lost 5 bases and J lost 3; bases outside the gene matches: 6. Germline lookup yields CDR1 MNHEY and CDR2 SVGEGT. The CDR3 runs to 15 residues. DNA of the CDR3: TGTGCCAGCAGTACCGTGGGACAGGGAACAGATACGCAGTATTTT. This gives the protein CASSTVGQGTDTQYF.

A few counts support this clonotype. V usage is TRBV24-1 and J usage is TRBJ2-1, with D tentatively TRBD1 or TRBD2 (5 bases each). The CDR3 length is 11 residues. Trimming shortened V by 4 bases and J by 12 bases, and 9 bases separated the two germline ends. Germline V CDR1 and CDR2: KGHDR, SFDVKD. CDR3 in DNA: TGTGCCACCAGTGACGGGGCTACGCAGTTCTTC. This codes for CATSDGATQFF.

CDR3 bases: TGCGCCAGCAGCCGGGGGGAAACTGCGCAGTATTTT. This codes for CASSRGETAQYF. The gene calls are TRBV4-1 and TRBJ2-3; D may be TRBD2 (6 bases). V was trimmed by 4 bases and J by 10 bases, leaving 12 bases between them. The CDR3 sequence is 12 residues long. The germline V gene encodes CDR1 MGHRA and CDR2 YSYEKL.